A selection of T cell receptor beta chains follows, all from one sample in a study of T cell responses to AZD1222 COVID-19 vaccine. Here immunoSEQ multiplex PCR was the method, and the copy in TCRdb shows in-frame clones only, minus some. The repertoire has 150,000 to 180,000 clones, around 90% of them found once; the top ten carry approximately 20%. Here the sequenced sample was peripheral blood, taken on day 0 of AZD1222 vaccination. These receptors came from an adult in good health. Both conserved end residues are part of each CDR3. Each record gives: V gene, D gene, J gene, clone size, CDR3 protein. A D gene is named only where the DNA matches it firmly. The size of a clone is reported for some rows only, either as once, few or many, or as a class for expanded clones.

V gene: TRBV6-5; D gene: .; J gene: TRBJ2-7; clone size: .; CDR3 protein: CASRGISQSSYEQYF
V gene: TRBV10-3; D gene: .; J gene: TRBJ2-3; clone size: .; CDR3 protein: CAIREGGTSTDTQYF
V gene: TRBV7-2; D gene: .; J gene: TRBJ1-2; clone size: .; CDR3 protein: CASSSTTRLGYGYTF
V gene: TRBV7-9; D gene: .; J gene: TRBJ2-5; clone size: .; CDR3 protein: CASSPAPDSPETQYF
V gene: TRBV24-1; D gene: .; J gene: TRBJ1-5; clone size: .; CDR3 protein: CATSDLGQGVPQHF
V gene: TRBV27; D gene: .; J gene: TRBJ1-5; clone size: once; CDR3 protein: CASSLRGMGQPQHF
V gene: TRBV28; D gene: .; J gene: TRBJ2-7; clone size: .; CDR3 protein: CASGVEQYF
V gene: TRBV24-1; D gene: .; J gene: TRBJ1-2; clone size: .; CDR3 protein: CATSDPPRGYTF
V gene: TRBV29-1; D gene: .; J gene: TRBJ1-1; clone size: .; CDR3 protein: CSVEVISQGRTEAFF
V gene: TRBV5-1; D gene: .; J gene: TRBJ1-2; clone size: .; CDR3 protein: CASRPALRPRLSYTF
V gene: TRBV19; D gene: .; J gene: TRBJ1-1; clone size: .; CDR3 protein: CASSIGLGAKDEAFF
V gene: TRBV5-1; D gene: TRBD1; J gene: TRBJ1-2; clone size: once; CDR3 protein: CASSLGGSNIYTF
V gene: TRBV5-1; D gene: .; J gene: TRBJ1-3; clone size: .; CDR3 protein: CASSNDVGNTIYF
V gene: TRBV5-5; D gene: .; J gene: TRBJ1-5; clone size: .; CDR3 protein: CASSLTSGVGSNQPQHF
V gene: TRBV3-1/TRBV3-2; D gene: .; J gene: TRBJ1-2; clone size: .; CDR3 protein: CASSQSTGANYGYTF
V gene: TRBV7-2; D gene: .; J gene: TRBJ1-3; clone size: .; CDR3 protein: CASSLGGGGVSGNTIYF
V gene: TRBV19; D gene: TRBD1; J gene: TRBJ1-2; clone size: .; CDR3 protein: CASSTYGQGDGYTF
V gene: TRBV28; D gene: TRBD1; J gene: TRBJ1-4; clone size: .; CDR3 protein: CASSYRGPVEKLFF
V gene: TRBV11-3; D gene: TRBD2; J gene: TRBJ2-3; clone size: .; CDR3 protein: CASTRGLAGTTDTQYF
V gene: TRBV2; D gene: .; J gene: TRBJ2-7; clone size: few; CDR3 protein: CASHGGDRYPYEQYF